One and the same sample provided the 9 T cell receptor beta chains below, sequenced in a study of T cell responses to AZD1222 COVID-19 vaccine (dated by TCRdb to 2020 to 2023). The sample's time point label is to be understood as: baseline before first vaccination. The treatment or condition label, as the study defines it: meningococcal conjugate vaccine given as trial control. The receptor library was made with the immunoSEQ multiplex PCR assay. Not all clones reach the TCRdb copy of this immuneACCESS table, which keeps in-frame sequences only. Checked studies attribute under half of the gap to unresolved V genes and leave the rest unexplained. The sample includes some 100,000 clones, with about 90% observed a single time. The ten most abundant clones make up under 4.5% of the sample. Sample: peripheral blood, taken on day 0 of MenACWY control vaccination. The receptors here all came from an adult in good health.

V is TRBV5-4 and J is TRBJ1-2, with 8 positions matching TRBD1. After removal of 4 bases from V and 5 bases from J, the junction contained 4 bases not matched to a gene. Germline V CDR1 and CDR2: SGHNT, YYREEE (reference sequence). The CDR3 has 13 amino acids. The CDR3 spells CASSRTGMYGYTF. The CDR3, as DNA: TGTGCCAGCAGCCGGACAGGGATGTATGGCTACACCTTC.

The chain joins TRBV6-5 to TRBJ1-1; 11 bases agree with TRBD1. The J segment lost 10 bases and the V segment lost 6 bases, leaving 10 bases of the junction unmatched. The germline CDR1 and CDR2 sequences are MNHEY and SVGAGI. The CDR3 has 14 amino acids. CDR3 residues: CASSPHAGTGGAFF. CDR3 nucleotide sequence: TGTGCCAGCAGCCCCCACGCCGGGACAGGGGGAGCTTTCTTT.

In its sample, this clone was seen once. This chain joins TRBV13 and TRBJ2-3; 12 nucleotides align to TRBD2. This CDR3 is 17 amino acids long. V lost 3 bases and J lost 2; bases outside the gene matches: 6. Germline-derived CDR1 and CDR2 are PRHDT and FYEKMQ (reference sequence). The CDR3 DNA is TGTGCCAGCAGCTTGGGACGGACTAGCGGGAACACAGATACGCAGTATTTT. Translating it yields CASSLGRTSGNTDTQYF.

This clone was seen just once. This chain joins TRBV24-1 and TRBJ2-2, with TRBD2 as a possible D gene (6 bases). The germline V gene has CDR1 KGHDR and CDR2 SFDVKD. CDR3 length: 17 residues. The V and J ends lost 4 bases and 3 bases respectively, with 17 bases between them. The CDR3 nucleotides are TGTGCCACCAGTGACCCTGCGGCGGGGAGGCACACCGGGGAGCTGTTTTTT. Protein product: CATSDPAAGRHTGELFF.

This clone was observed a few times. Other nucleotide sequences from this sample produce the same CDR3. This CDR3 is CASSPLGNNQPQHF. The CDR3 region has the DNA TGTGCCAGCAGCCCCCTCGGTAACAACCAGCCCCAGCATTTT. This chain connects TRBV11-2 to TRBJ1-5; D is unresolved. V gave up 5 bases and J gave up 7 bases, with 15 bases separating them. Germline values: CDR1 SGHAT, CDR2 FQNNGV. The length of the CDR3 is 14 residues.

The V gene is TRBV11-2, the J gene TRBJ1-1, with 12 bases identical to TRBD1. V was pared by 0 bases and J by 7 bases, with 6 bases of the junction left unmatched. The CDR3 runs to 16 residues. Germline V CDR1 and CDR2: SGHAT, FQNNGV. The CDR3 region is CASSLDQGTGGGEAFF. The CDR3 coding sequence is TGTGCCAGCAGCTTAGATCAGGGGACAGGGGGCGGTGAAGCTTTCTTT.

This clone showed up just a few times. The chain employs TRBV5-1 and TRBJ2-1; D might be TRBD2 (6 bases). Germline CDR1 and CDR2: SGHRS and YFSETQ. The V gene lost 4 bases and the J gene lost 9 bases, with 11 bases spanning the gap. This CDR3 region has 12 residues. DNA for the CDR3: TGCGCCAGCAGCGCGGAGGGTCCTGAGCAGTTCTTC. This gives the protein CASSAEGPEQFF.

The chain has TRBV4-3 and TRBJ2-5; TRBD1 matches 10 bases. The V and J ends lost 5 bases and 5 bases, in that order; junction bases with no gene match: 8. The CDR3 length is 15 residues. CDR1 and CDR2 from the germline V gene are LGHNA and YSLEER. This CDR3 reads CASSFGTGEGETQYF. The CDR3 nucleotides read TGCGCCAGCAGCTTTGGGACAGGGGAAGGGGAGACCCAGTACTTC.

This clone was seen more than once but under ten times. The J gene is TRBJ1-1, the V gene TRBV16; 12 bases are shared with TRBD1. Germline CDR1 KGHSY, CDR2 FQNENV. The CDR3 is 21 residues long. V was pared by 3 bases and J by 3 bases, with 20 bases of the junction left unmatched. The CDR3 sequence: CASSQSTGQGAAGHRDTEAFF. DNA of the CDR3: TGTGCCAGCAGCCAGAGTACGGGACAGGGGGCCGCAGGGCACAGGGACACTGAAGCTTTCTTT.